This entry concerns a single TCR beta chain. The antigen remains undetermined. The data were taken from a study of cytomegalovirus exposure and HLA in healthy donors. Study-level points and caveats: Specific recognition of CMV antigens was confirmed in vitro for a few chains (all CMV-associated). High specificity and sensitivity for cytomegalovirus status were reported for the classifier.

Libraries were prepared by immunoSEQ multiplex PCR; TCRdb keeps only in-frame clonotypes and omits some of them. The repertoire has 97,000 or so clones, 87% of them found once; the top ten carry roughly 4.3%. The donors were in the 120-subject validation cohort, distinct from the 666-subject first cohort. Germline CDR1 and CDR2: MDHEN and SYDVKM. The CDR3 covers 14 residues. J was trimmed by 4 bases and V by 8 bases; bases with no gene match: 8. The chain uses TRBV28 and TRBJ2-5; 9 bases are a match to TRBD2. The sequence was obtained from a woman aged 30 to 39 in good health and CMV-seronegative. The sequenced material came from PBMCs. CDR3 nucleotide sequence: TGTGCCAGCGGGGGTAGCGGGAGCTTAGAGACCCAGTACTTC. Protein sequence: CASGGSGSLETQYF.